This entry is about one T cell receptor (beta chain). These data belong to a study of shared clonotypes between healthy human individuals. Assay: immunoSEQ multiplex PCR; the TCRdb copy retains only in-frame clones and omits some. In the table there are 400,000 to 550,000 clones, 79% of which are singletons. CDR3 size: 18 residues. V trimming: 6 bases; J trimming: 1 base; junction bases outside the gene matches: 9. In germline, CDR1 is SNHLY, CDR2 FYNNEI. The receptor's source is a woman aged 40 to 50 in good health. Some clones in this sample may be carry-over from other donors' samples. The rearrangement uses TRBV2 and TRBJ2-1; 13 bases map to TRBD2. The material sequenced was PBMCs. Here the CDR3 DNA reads TGTGCCAGCAGATCCGGACTAGCGGGAGACAGTTCCTACAATGAGCAGTTCTTC. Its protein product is CASRSGLAGDSSYNEQFF.